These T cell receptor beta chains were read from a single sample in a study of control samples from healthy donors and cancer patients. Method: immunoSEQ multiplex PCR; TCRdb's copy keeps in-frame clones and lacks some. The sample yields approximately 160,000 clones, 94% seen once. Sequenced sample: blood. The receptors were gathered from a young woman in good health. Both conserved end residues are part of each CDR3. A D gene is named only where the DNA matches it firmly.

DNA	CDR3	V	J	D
TGTGCCAGCAGTTTACCGGGAGGAAATGAGCAGTTCTTC	CASSLPGGNEQFF	TRBV12-3/TRBV12-4	TRBJ2-1	TRBD2
TGTGCCAGCTCTATAAGCGTCCCCTCAGGGACCACTGAAGCTTTCTTT	CASSISVPSGTTEAFF	TRBV18	TRBJ1-1	-
TGTGCCAGCAGTTTAATGGGAGGTGGCAATCAGCCCCAGCATTTT	CASSLMGGGNQPQHF	TRBV28	TRBJ1-5	-
TGTGCCAGCAGCGGACTAGCGGGAGGAGATGAGCAGTACTTC	CASSGLAGGDEQYF	TRBV9	TRBJ2-7	TRBD2
TGTGCCAGCAGCAGGGAGGATGAGAATTCACCCCTCCACTTT	CASSREDENSPLHF	TRBV21-1	TRBJ1-6	-
TGTGCCACCAGTGCCTCGCCCGGGACGGAAGCCTACAATGAGCAGTTCTTC	CATSASPGTEAYNEQFF	TRBV24-1	TRBJ2-1	-
TGTGCCAGCAGTGACCTACCGTTCGGGGGCGCGGGGGGCTACACCTTC	CASSDLPFGGAGGYTF	TRBV6-4	TRBJ1-2	-
TGTGCCAGTAGTACCTGGGACAGCACCTACGAGCAGTACTTC	CASSTWDSTYEQYF	TRBV19	TRBJ2-7	TRBD1
TGTGCCAGTAGTGTATCGAACACTGAAGCTTTCTTT	CASSVSNTEAFF	TRBV19	TRBJ1-1	-
TGTGCCAGTAGTACGATGGGACAGCCCCAGCATTTT	CASSTMGQPQHF	TRBV19	TRBJ1-5	-
TGTGCCAGCAGCTTTGTTCCGGGACAGGGGTCGGGAGATACGCAGTATTTT	CASSFVPGQGSGDTQYF	TRBV7-9	TRBJ2-3	TRBD1
TGTGCCAGCAGTCCCCCCATCAATGAGCAGTTCTTC	CASSPPINEQFF	TRBV28	TRBJ2-1	-
TGCAGTGCTAGTCAGAGTTTTGAGCAGTTCTTC	CSASQSFEQFF	TRBV20-1	TRBJ2-1	-
TGTGCCACCAGTGATTTTTGGGAACAGATCTATAGCAATCAGCCCCAGCATTTT	CATSDFWEQIYSNQPQHF	TRBV24-1	TRBJ1-5	-
TGTGCCAGCAGGCCCCTACTAGCGGGGGGGCTCAATGAGCAGTTCTTC	CASRPLLAGGLNEQFF	TRBV6-4	TRBJ2-1	TRBD2
TGTGCCAGCAGTGCACAACAGGGGGTGGGAGAAGAGACCCAGTACTTC	CASSAQQGVGEETQYF	TRBV25-1	TRBJ2-5	TRBD1
TGCGCCAGCAGCTTCCTACTCCCAACAGGGATGAACACTGAAGCTTTCTTT	CASSFLLPTGMNTEAFF	TRBV5-1	TRBJ1-1	-
TGTGCCAGCAGCTTATCCTGGGAGGCATATACGCAGTATTTT	CASSLSWEAYTQYF	TRBV13	TRBJ2-3	-